This is a list of T cell receptor beta chains from one sample in a study of cytomegalovirus exposure and HLA in healthy donors. The method was immunoSEQ multiplex PCR; TCRdb's version includes in-frame clones alone and lacks a portion of them. The sample lists about 160,000 clones, approximately 88% occurring once. Sequencing used PBMCs. These receptors all come from a woman aged 25 to 39 in good health and CMV-seronegative. Each CDR3 is given with its conserved first and last residue. Fields, in order: D gene, clone size, J gene, V gene, CDR3 DNA, CDR3 protein. The D gene is left open where the match is weak. A row's size may be missing; if present it is once, few, many or a size class.

D: NA; size: NA; J: TRBJ1-6; V: TRBV12-5; DNA: TGTGCTAGTGGTTTGACCACAGGGTCACCCCTCCACTTT; CDR3: CASGLTTGSPLHF
D: TRBD1; size: NA; J: TRBJ1-1; V: TRBV28; DNA: TGTGCCAGCCCTCCCGGACAGGGCAAAACTGAAGCTTTCTTT; CDR3: CASPPGQGKTEAFF
D: TRBD1; size: NA; J: TRBJ1-1; V: TRBV4-1; DNA: TGCGCCAGCAGCCAAGATCGGGCCAGGGGGCGTTTAGGAACTGAAGCTTTCTTT; CDR3: CASSQDRARGRLGTEAFF
D: NA; size: NA; J: TRBJ2-7; V: TRBV18; DNA: TGTGCCAGCTCACCACCGAGGGGACTGGGGCCAAGCTCCTACGAGCAGTACTTC; CDR3: CASSPPRGLGPSSYEQYF
D: TRBD1; size: NA; J: TRBJ2-3; V: TRBV27; DNA: TGTGCCAGCAGTCCGAGACAGGGCATGGCAGATACGCAGTATTTT; CDR3: CASSPRQGMADTQYF
D: TRBD2; size: NA; J: TRBJ2-7; V: TRBV5-4; DNA: TGTGCCAGCAGCTTGGCCGGGACTAGCACCTACGAGCAGTACTTC; CDR3: CASSLAGTSTYEQYF
D: TRBD1; size: few; J: TRBJ1-2; V: TRBV7-2; DNA: TGTGCCAGCAGCCCGACCGTGGGACAGGGCTATGGCTACACCTTC; CDR3: CASSPTVGQGYGYTF
D: NA; size: NA; J: TRBJ2-3; V: TRBV18; DNA: TGTGCCAGCTCACCAGGACGGGGGGCCACAGATACGCAGTATTTT; CDR3: CASSPGRGATDTQYF
D: TRBD2; size: few; J: TRBJ2-5; V: TRBV7-2; DNA: TGTGCCAGCAGCTTAGTTTCGCGGGGGGGCGAGACCCAGTACTTC; CDR3: CASSLVSRGGETQYF
D: TRBD2; size: NA; J: TRBJ2-5; V: TRBV5-4; DNA: TGTGCCAGCAGCTTGAATCACAGACTAGCGGGAGGGCCACAAGAGACCCAGTACTTC; CDR3: CASSLNHRLAGGPQETQYF
D: NA; size: NA; J: TRBJ2-3; V: TRBV10-3; DNA: TGTGCCATCAGTGAGGACACCCCGCCAGATACGCAGTATTTT; CDR3: CAISEDTPPDTQYF
D: TRBD1; size: NA; J: TRBJ2-7; V: TRBV19; DNA: TGTGCCAGTAGTATAGGGGGACAGGTTCTGATGGAGCAGTACTTC; CDR3: CASSIGGQVLMEQYF
D: NA; size: NA; J: TRBJ1-2; V: TRBV6-5; DNA: TGTGCCACCCGAGCGGTTGGCTACACCTTC; CDR3: CATRAVGYTF
D: NA; size: NA; J: TRBJ2-2; V: TRBV28; DNA: TGTGCCAGCAGTTTATGGGTGAACATGAACACCGGGGAGCTGTTTTTT; CDR3: CASSLWVNMNTGELFF
D: NA; size: NA; J: TRBJ1-2; V: TRBV7-6; DNA: TGTGCCAGCAGCTTAGCCGCAGGTCCCGATGGCTACACCTTC; CDR3: CASSLAAGPDGYTF
D: NA; size: NA; J: TRBJ1-1; V: TRBV7-8; DNA: TGTGCCAGCAGCCAGTCGAACACTGAAGCTTTCTTT; CDR3: CASSQSNTEAFF
D: NA; size: NA; J: TRBJ1-2; V: TRBV4-2; DNA: TGTGCCAGCAGCCCCCAGGGCCAGGGCGGACGGCTTAGCTATGGCTACACCTTC; CDR3: CASSPQGQGGRLSYGYTF
D: NA; size: NA; J: TRBJ1-2; V: TRBV18; DNA: TGTGCCAGCTCACCACCAGACAGACACCTCACTAACTATGGCTACACCTTC; CDR3: CASSPPDRHLTNYGYTF
D: NA; size: NA; J: TRBJ1-4; V: TRBV6-6; DNA: TGTGCCAGCAGTCTCGGGATTGCAACTAATGAAAAACTGTTTTTT; CDR3: CASSLGIATNEKLFF
D: NA; size: once; J: TRBJ1-6; V: TRBV19; DNA: TGTGCCAGTAGTGAAGCAGGTTCCGGCTCACCCCTCCACTTT; CDR3: CASSEAGSGSPLHF
D: TRBD1; size: NA; J: TRBJ1-2; V: TRBV7-2; DNA: TGTGCCAGCACGCTGACAGGGGGCAGCGGCTATGGCTACACCTTC; CDR3: CASTLTGGSGYGYTF
D: NA; size: NA; J: TRBJ2-1; V: TRBV27; DNA: TGTGCCAGCAAAGCCGGAGGGAATGAGCAGTTCTTC; CDR3: CASKAGGNEQFF
D: TRBD2; size: NA; J: TRBJ2-7; V: TRBV5-4; DNA: TGTGCCAGCAGCTTGGTGAGCGGGAGTATAAGCGAGCAGTACTTC; CDR3: CASSLVSGSISEQYF
D: TRBD1; size: NA; J: TRBJ1-5; V: TRBV4-2; DNA: TGTGCCGGCGTCGACAGGGCAAGGCAGCCCCAGCATTTT; CDR3: CAGVDRARQPQHF
D: TRBD1; size: NA; J: TRBJ1-1; V: TRBV9; DNA: TGTGCCAGCAGCGTAGCGTCGGGACAGGGTATCACTGAAGCTTTCTTT; CDR3: CASSVASGQGITEAFF
D: TRBD2; size: NA; J: TRBJ2-7; V: TRBV27; DNA: TGTGCCAGCAGTTTATCGACTAGCCTCTCTTACGAGCAGTACTTC; CDR3: CASSLSTSLSYEQYF
D: NA; size: NA; J: TRBJ1-5; V: TRBV7-9; DNA: TGTGCCAGCAGCCTTAGGGGTGACCAGCCCCAGCATTTT; CDR3: CASSLRGDQPQHF
D: TRBD1; size: NA; J: TRBJ2-7; V: TRBV9; DNA: TGTGCCAGCAGCGAAGATCCGACAGGGAGCTCCTACGAGCAGTACTTC; CDR3: CASSEDPTGSSYEQYF
D: NA; size: NA; J: TRBJ2-1; V: TRBV4-2; DNA: TGTGCCAGCAGCCAAGAAGGACTGGGGAGCTCCTACAATGAGCAGTTCTTC; CDR3: CASSQEGLGSSYNEQFF
D: TRBD1; size: once; J: TRBJ2-7; V: TRBV27; DNA: TGTGCCAGCAGAGGACAGGGGTACGAGCAGTACTTC; CDR3: CASRGQGYEQYF